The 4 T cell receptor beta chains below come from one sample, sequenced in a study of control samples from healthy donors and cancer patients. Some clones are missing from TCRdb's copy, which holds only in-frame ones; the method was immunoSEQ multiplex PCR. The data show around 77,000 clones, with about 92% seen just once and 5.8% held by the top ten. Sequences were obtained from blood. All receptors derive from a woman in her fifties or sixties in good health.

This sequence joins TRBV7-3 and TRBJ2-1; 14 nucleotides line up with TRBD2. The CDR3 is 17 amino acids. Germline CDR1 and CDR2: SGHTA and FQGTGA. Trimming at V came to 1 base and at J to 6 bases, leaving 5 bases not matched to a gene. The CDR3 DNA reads TGTGCCAGCAGCTTAAGAGAGGGACTAGCGGGAGTCAATGAGCAGTTCTTC. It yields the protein CASSLREGLAGVNEQFF.

The CDR3 here is CASSRLALAGATLTTYEQYF. Written as DNA, the CDR3 is TGCGCCAGCAGCCGCCTGGCGCTAGCGGGAGCCACACTCACAACCTACGAGCAGTACTTC. The gene calls are TRBV4-1 and TRBJ2-7; 10 positions agree with TRBD2. The V gene end was trimmed by 4 bases and the J gene end by 2 bases; junction bases not matched to a gene: 20. The CDR3 runs 20 residues. Looked up from germline, CDR1 is MGHRA and CDR2 is YSYEKL.

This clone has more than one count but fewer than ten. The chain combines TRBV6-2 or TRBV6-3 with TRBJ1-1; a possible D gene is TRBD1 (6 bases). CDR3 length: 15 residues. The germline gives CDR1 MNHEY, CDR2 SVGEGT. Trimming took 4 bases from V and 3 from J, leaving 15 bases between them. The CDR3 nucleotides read TGTGCCAGCAGTTCCCTCAGGGGAGGGGACACTGAAGCTTTCTTT. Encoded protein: CASSSLRGGDTEAFF.

Written as DNA, the CDR3 is TGTGCCAGCAGCTCCACTGTAAGGGGGGAAGCTTTCTTT. This sequence encodes CASSSTVRGEAFF. V is TRBV6-5 and J is TRBJ1-1; a weak D match, TRBD1 (6 bases). Germline V lookup: CDR1 MNHEY, CDR2 SVGAGI. The CDR3 is made up of 13 amino acids. V was clipped by 6 bases and J by 8 bases, with 16 bases between them.